This TCR beta chain was identified in a study of identical twins (dated by TCRdb to 2016 to 2017). Study-level background: To test whether fetal clonotypes persist, the study used deep sequencing on TCR alpha and beta repertoires from monozygotic twins, unrelated adults of various ages, and cord blood. Replicate twin experiments were performed at different times using different library preparation protocols to rule out contamination.

This clonotype was found many times. It lacks a known antigen. Within one base of it there is no much larger clone, and no base qualities were kept. The full study reports these points: In monozygotic twins, out-of-frame TCR alpha sharing was systematically underestimated by recombination models, although the models agreed with sharing between unrelated individuals. The excess sharing between twins in beta out-of-frame sequences was weaker because fewer shared sequences reduced the signal-to-noise ratio. Zero-insertion analyses could be partly confounded by invariant T cells such as MAIT and iNKT, although diverse VJ usage argued against such confounding for most clonotypes. Compared with coincidental sharing between unrelated individuals, out-of-frame TCR alpha sequences shared between twins had an excess of sequences with low generation probability. Abundant cord blood beta clonotypes had fewer insertions, young adult naive repertoires showed a similar but weaker trend, and memory repertoires showed no such trend. Conclusions relied on cross-sectional statistical analysis, since the same donors could not be followed over many years.

The library was made by 5' RACE. The sample was run on an Illumina HiSeq 2000. A universal primer binding site was added through template switching, and the final cDNA carried a unique molecular identifier so that TCR cDNA molecules could be counted accurately. First-strand cDNA for TCR alpha and beta chains was synthesized from specific primers in the conserved constant-segment region. To control for contamination, each cDNA library was double barcoded with a SMART-Mk sample barcode plus Illumina barcodes. TruSeq adapter sequences along with Illumina sample barcodes were introduced in two successive PCR steps. The TCR alpha and beta cDNA libraries were sequenced on the Illumina HiSeq platform using custom primers. As for the authors' bioinformatics: MiGEC was used to process raw reads and extract unique molecular identifiers, and MiXCR was used to find CDR3 positions. Recombination models were inferred per individual with the repgenHMM and IGoR tools using an EM algorithm. The tcR package in R was used for shared clonotype analysis, with sharing normalized by the product of cloneset sizes. To study raw recombination free of thymic and clonal selection effects, out-of-frame nonproductive sequences were analyzed. Clones were called with MiXCR by TCRdb after fastp trimmed the public reads at Q25, and only in-frame beta chains were retained. Each record represents a unique CDR3 protein, reported with the most common genes and DNA among its rows. Clone size and V and J calls follow TCRdb, not the original study. This sample comprises about 570,000 distinct CDR3 sequences, roughly 9.9% of them detected only once. The top ten clonotypes cover around 3.2% of the sample.

V gives up 3 bases and J gives up 6 bases, and the segment between their germline ends measures 11 bases. The CDR3, from cysteine to phenylalanine, totals 13 residues. Only the CDR3 region is kept as DNA, spanning 39 bases read in frame from base 1. Only healthy Caucasian donors were included. Three pairs of female monozygotic twins, all aged roughly 18 to 30 years, were included in the twin cohort. The RNA used for TCR libraries was isolated from peripheral blood mononuclear cells. These data are also associated with another study on yellow fever vaccine responses in identical twins. The second paper further reports: According to the authors, the vaccine-induced T cell response in identical twins seemed to be partly convergent and partly specific to each individual. In identical twins, the study followed T cell clones that responded to the vaccine with precision.

The sequence joins TRBV12-3 or TRBV12-4 to TRBJ1-2, with the identity of the D gene unclear. The sequencing sample was made of PBMCs. This clonotype originated in a woman aged 18-29 years in good health. The bases read TGTGCCAGCAGTTTTGTCCCAAGAGATGGCTACACCTTC. This encodes CASSFVPRDGYTF.